These 23 T cell receptor beta chains came from one sample sequenced in a study of cytomegalovirus exposure and HLA in healthy donors. The primer mix had 60 Vbeta and 13 Jbeta primers. The table came from immunoSEQ multiplex PCR; TCRdb's copy has only in-frame clones and leaves some out. The specimen's table records tens of thousands of clones. The sample was PBMCs. The receptors were sampled from a male donor in good health and CMV-seropositive.

J is TRBJ1-2 and V is TRBV29-1; no reliable D call. Germline V gene lookup returns CDR1 SQVTM and CDR2 ANQGSEA. The CDR3 length is 14 residues. V gave up 2 bases and J gave up 3 bases, with 13 bases separating them. This chain's CDR3 is CSVELPGIHYGYTF. CDR3 nucleotide sequence: TGCAGCGTTGAACTACCGGGGATCCACTATGGCTACACCTTC. Full variable domain (outside the CDR3, taken from reference TRBV29-1 and TRBJ1-2): SAVISQKPSRDICQRGTSLTIQCQVDSQVTMMFWYRQQPGQSLTLIATANQGSEATYESGFVIDKFPISRPNLTFSTLTVSNMSPEDSSIYLCSVELPGIHYGYTFGSGTRLTVV.

This chain joins TRBV30 and TRBJ1-5; D is unresolved. V lost 3 bases, J lost 10 bases, and 13 bases lay in between. CDR1 GTSNPN and CDR2 SVGIG come from the germline V gene (reference sequence). This CDR3 contains 12 residues. The DNA for the CDR3 is TGTGCCTGGAGGACCGAGGGAAGTCCCCAGCATTTT. Amino acids: CAWRTEGSPQHF.

Comments on this clone: One end of the junction is discordant with germline, which a read error may explain. This sequence joins TRBV5-1 and TRBJ1-1, with a possible D match to TRBD1 (5 bases). Germline V gives CDR1 SGHRS, CDR2 YFSETQ. The CDR3 is made up of 16 amino acids. The CDR3 DNA reads as TGCGCCAGCAGCCTCGAGAGAACGACAGTGAACACTGAAGTTTTCTTT. Encoded protein: CASSLERTTVNTEVFF. Filled out from reference TRBV5-1 and TRBJ1-1, the complete variable domain reads KAGVTQTPRYLIKTRGQQVTLSCSPISGHRSVSWYQQTPGQGLQFLFEYFSETQRNKGNFPGRFSGRQFSNSRSEMNVSTLELGDSALYLCASSLERTTVNTEVFFGQGTRLTVV.

The genes are TRBV7-9 and TRBJ2-7, with TRBD2 as a possible D gene (5 bases). In germline, CDR1 is SEHNR, CDR2 FQNEAQ (reference sequence). Trimming removed 6 bases from V and 10 bases from J, with 16 bases in between. The CDR3 loop spans 12 amino acids. Written as DNA, the CDR3 is TGTGCCAGCAGTTCGGCCGACCGGGGACAGTACTTC. Its translation is CASSSADRGQYF. Full variable domain (remainder filled in from reference TRBV7-9 and TRBJ2-7): DTGVSQNPRHKITKRGQNVTFRCDPISEHNRLYWYRQTLGQGPEFLTYFQNEAQLEKSRLLSDRFSAERPKGSFSTLEIQRTEQGDSAMYLCASSSADRGQYFGPGTRLTVT.

The chain joins TRBV5-1 to TRBJ1-1; TRBD1 matches at 7 bases. The CDR3 contains 15 residues. The V segment lost 5 bases and the J segment 5 bases; nucleotides outside the gene matches: 12. Germline lookup yields CDR1 SGHRS and CDR2 YFSETQ. CDR3 DNA: TGCGCCAGCAGTTCGACAGGGCGTCTCCGAACTGAAGCTTTCTTT. It specifies CASSSTGRLRTEAFF.

V is TRBV5-1 and J is TRBJ2-3, with D possibly being TRBD2 (6 bases). Trimming removed 7 bases at V and 5 bases at J, with 17 bases between. The V gene's germline CDR1 is SGHRS and CDR2 YFSETQ. CDR3 size: 14 residues. CDR3 amino acids: CASGAGSSQDTQYF. CDR3 in DNA: TGCGCCAGCGGCGCGGGGAGTTCCCAAGATACGCAGTATTTT.

The chain recombines TRBV30 with TRBJ1-1; D is ambiguous. Looked up from germline, CDR1 is GTSNPN and CDR2 is SVGIG (reference sequence). The CDR3 consists of 12 residues. V shed 4 bases and J shed 3 bases, with 9 bases lying between them. DNA of the CDR3: TGTGCCTGGACGGCGGGAGACACTGAAGCTTTCTTT. Translating gives CAWTAGDTEAFF.

The chain joins TRBV14 to TRBJ1-2; possible D gene TRBD1, 5 bases. CDR3 size: 17 residues. The V gene lost 1 base and the J gene lost 5 bases, with 20 bases spanning the gap. The germline V gene encodes CDR1 SGHDN and CDR2 FVKESK. This CDR3 is CASSQGPLGLRLYGYTF. DNA for the CDR3: TGTGCCAGCAGCCAAGGCCCATTGGGACTGAGACTATATGGCTACACCTTC.

This chain joins TRBV28 and TRBJ2-3; perhaps TRBD1 as D (5 bases). Germline CDR1 and CDR2: MDHEN and SYDVKM. Trimming left V 9 bases short and J 4 bases short, with 14 bases between. The CDR3 length is 13 residues. CDR3 nucleotide sequence: TGTGCCAGTCAGTGGGGCGAACCAGATACGCAGTATTTT. This encodes CASQWGEPDTQYF. Full variable domain (remainder filled in from reference TRBV28 and TRBJ2-3): DVKVTQSSRYLVKRTGEKVFLECVQDMDHENMFWYRQDPGLGLRLIYFSYDVKMKEKGDIPEGYSVSREKKERFSLILESASTNQTSMYLCASQWGEPDTQYFGPGTRLTVL.

The rearrangement uses TRBV11-3 and TRBJ2-7; TRBD2 aligns across 8 bases. This CDR3 comprises 15 residues. CDR1 is SGHNT and CDR2 is YENEEA in the germline V gene. The V gene end was trimmed by 4 bases and the J gene end by 1 base; junction bases not matched to a gene: 6. The CDR3 reads CASSSRGGTSYEQYF. CDR3 in DNA: TGTGCCAGCAGCTCCCGGGGGGGGACTTCCTACGAGCAGTACTTC.

The chain links TRBV6-5 to TRBJ2-2; TRBD2 is a possible D gene (5 bases). Between the trimmed V and J ends, which lost 7 bases and 5 bases, there was a span of 17 bases. Germline CDR1 MNHEY, CDR2 SVGAGI. The CDR3 runs to 15 residues. Here the CDR3 reads CASTQYRSGTGELFF. In nucleotides, the CDR3 is TGTGCCAGCACCCAATATAGGTCGGGAACCGGGGAGCTGTTTTTT.

This chain joins TRBV7-2 and TRBJ1-1; 8 positions match TRBD1. The germline V gene encodes CDR1 SGHTA and CDR2 FQGNSA. V was clipped by 6 bases and J by 4 bases; unmatched bases: 13. The CDR3 spans 16 residues. CDR3 bases: TGTGCCAGCAGTCCTACAACAGGGGGTTGGAGCACTGAAGCTTTCTTT. It specifies CASSPTTGGWSTEAFF.

This sequence joins TRBV5-1 and TRBJ2-5; 15 nucleotides agree with TRBD2. In germline, CDR1 is SGHRS, CDR2 YFSETQ. After removal of 3 bases from V and 2 bases from J, the junction contained 11 bases not matched to a gene. This CDR3 contains 19 residues. Here the CDR3 DNA reads TGCGCCAGCAGCTCTTCTCCAGGACTAGCGGGAGGGCGTCAAGAGACCCAGTACTTC. This translates into CASSSSPGLAGGRQETQYF. Filled out from reference TRBV5-1 and TRBJ2-5, the complete variable domain reads KAGVTQTPRYLIKTRGQQVTLSCSPISGHRSVSWYQQTPGQGLQFLFEYFSETQRNKGNFPGRFSGRQFSNSRSEMNVSTLELGDSALYLCASSSSPGLAGGRQETQYFGPGTRLLVL.

J is TRBJ1-2 and V is TRBV30; D remains ambiguous. The V end lost 5 bases, the J end lost 7 bases, and 20 bases lay between the germline ends. The CDR3 contains 14 residues. The germline V gene encodes CDR1 GTSNPN and CDR2 SVGIG (reference sequence). The DNA of the CDR3 is TGTGCCTGGGTCCAAGGCACAGTTGACGTTGGCTACACCTTC. Translation gives CAWVQGTVDVGYTF.

This chain uses TRBV9 with TRBJ1-2; weak D call: TRBD1 (5 bases). This CDR3 contains 16 residues. V was pared by 4 bases and J by 8 bases, with 24 bases between. Germline-derived CDR1 and CDR2 are SGDLS and YYNGEE. In DNA form, the CDR3 reads TGTGCCAGCAGCCCCCACGAGGTGGGGCCTCTCGGGGGCTACACCTTC. Protein: CASSPHEVGPLGGYTF.

The rearrangement uses TRBV10-3 and TRBJ1-1, with D possibly being TRBD1 (6 bases). CDR1 is ENHRY and CDR2 is SYGVKD in the germline V gene. V was trimmed by 6 bases and J by 5 bases, leaving 19 bases between them. This CDR3 spans 15 amino acids. The DNA for the CDR3 is TGTGCCATCAGGACGAATTGGGGGGGCGGGACTGAAGCTTTCTTT. Encoded protein: CAIRTNWGGGTEAFF.

The V gene is TRBV6-1, the J gene TRBJ2-7, with D perhaps matching TRBD2 (6 bases). The CDR3 is 14 amino acids. Germline CDR1 is MNHNS and CDR2 is SASEGT. Deletions cut 7 bases from V and 2 bases from J, with 15 bases between. CDR3 residues: CASTSAGNAYEQYF. CDR3 DNA sequence: TGTGCCAGCACGAGCGCGGGAAACGCCTACGAGCAGTACTTC.

V gene TRBV5-6 combines with J gene TRBJ1-5; 7 nucleotides align to TRBD1. The CDR3 is made up of 14 amino acids. Germline lookup yields CDR1 SGHDT and CDR2 YYEEEE. The V segment lost 1 base and the J segment 5 bases; nucleotides outside the gene matches: 3. CDR3 DNA sequence: TGTGCCAGCAGCTTGTCAGGGGGAGATCAGCCCCAGCATTTT. The encoded protein is CASSLSGGDQPQHF.

V is TRBV6-4 and J is TRBJ2-2; TRBD2 is a possible D gene (5 bases). With 0 bases removed from V and 7 bases from J, the gap between germline ends came to 6 bases. The CDR3 is made up of 13 amino acids. Germline V gives CDR1 MRHNA, CDR2 SNTAGT. The CDR3 is CASSDSEDGELFF. CDR3 in DNA: TGTGCCAGCAGTGACTCGGAGGACGGGGAGCTGTTTTTT.

V usage is TRBV30 and J usage is TRBJ1-2, with D possibly being TRBD1 (5 bases). The V end was cut by 2 bases, the J end by 2 bases, with 15 bases between. The CDR3 totals 15 residues. Germline CDR1 and CDR2: GTSNPN and SVGIG (reference sequence). DNA of the CDR3: TGTGCCTGGAGTCCCGCGCATGCAGGGAACTATGGCTACACCTTC. The encoded protein is CAWSPAHAGNYGYTF.

The J gene is TRBJ1-1, the V gene TRBV5-1; 7 bases fit TRBD1. CDR1 is SGHRS and CDR2 is YFSETQ in the germline V gene. With V trimmed by 0 bases and J by 9 bases, 11 bases remained unmatched. The CDR3 has 15 amino acids. The CDR3 DNA reads as TGCGCCAGCAGCTTGGAAGGGGGCATTTTGGAAAAAGCTTTCTTT. Its translation is CASSLEGGILEKAFF.

This rearrangement joins TRBV29-1 to TRBJ2-7; 7 bases are shared with TRBD1. Trimming cost V 7 bases and J 0 bases; bases outside gene matches: 6. Germline values: CDR1 SQVTM, CDR2 ANQGSEA. The CDR3 has 13 amino acids. The CDR3 sequence is CSGGTDNSYEQYF. Here the CDR3 DNA reads TGCAGCGGTGGGACAGACAACTCCTACGAGCAGTACTTC.

The V and J genes are TRBV29-1 and TRBJ1-1; 8 bases line up with TRBD1. V shed 5 bases, J shed 5 bases, and the junction held 7 bases outside the gene matches. Germline-derived CDR1 and CDR2 are SQVTM and ANQGSEA. This CDR3 is built from 13 residues. The CDR3 region is CSVQDRDGTEAFF. CDR3 sequence (DNA): TGCAGCGTTCAGGACAGGGACGGAACTGAAGCTTTCTTT.